The T cell receptor (beta chain) under discussion was sequenced for a study of T cells after yellow fever vaccination. TCRdb re-called the 5' RACE reads through MiXCR, storing one row per CDR3 protein. The sample has roughly 150,000 distinct CDR3 sequences; more than 5.5% are singletons. Germline V lookup: CDR1 SQVTM, CDR2 ANQGSEA. There are 14 residues in the CDR3. With 6 bases removed from V and 3 bases from J, the gap between germline ends came to 17 bases. Whole-study findings and limits: Researchers noted that a small share of clonotypes showed up in both CD4 and CD8 compartments.

As regards this clonotype: The target antigen is unknown.

The chain links TRBV29-1 to TRBJ1-2; possible D gene TRBD1, 5 bases. The TCR sequence derives from a man younger than 35 who received the YFV17D yellow fever vaccine. Sequencing was performed on CD4+ T cells sorted from PBMCs, taken 5 days after the first yellow fever vaccination. The CDR3 nucleotides are TGCAGCGTGCCCGCAGAGGGGCCTTACTATGGCTACACCTTC. It codes for CSVPAEGPYYGYTF.